A single sample is the source of the 10 T cell receptor beta chains below, sequenced in a study of cytomegalovirus exposure and HLA in healthy donors. Produced via immunoSEQ multiplex PCR; TCRdb's table is partial and in-frame only. This table has roughly 130,000 clones, roughly 90% appearing once. The specimen was PBMCs. Receptors originate from a man in his thirties or forties in good health and CMV-seronegative.

CDR3 sequence (DNA): TGCGCCAGCAGCCGAGCGGGAGTCAGGGCAGATACGCAGTATTTT. This translates into CASSRAGVRADTQYF. The genes are TRBV5-1 and TRBJ2-3; 8 bases map to TRBD2. After removal of 4 bases from V and 4 bases from J, the junction contained 8 bases not matched to a gene. The CDR3 is 15 amino acids. Germline assignment: CDR1 SGHRS and CDR2 YFSETQ. Full variable domain (rest looked up from reference TRBV5-1 and TRBJ2-3): KAGVTQTPRYLIKTRGQQVTLSCSPISGHRSVSWYQQTPGQGLQFLFEYFSETQRNKGNFPGRFSGRQFSNSRSEMNVSTLELGDSALYLCASSRAGVRADTQYFGPGTRLTVL.

CDR3 coding DNA: TGTGCCAGCAGCAAAGATAAATCACTAGCGGGAGAGGATGAGCAGTTCTTC. Translated: CASSKDKSLAGEDEQFF. This chain joins TRBV21-1 and TRBJ2-1; the table's D gene call, TRBD2, was not cross checked with the DNA. TRBV21-1 has pseudogene status. CDR3 size: 17 residues.

The chain employs TRBV2 and TRBJ1-1; D remains unclear. Trimming took 0 bases from V and 2 from J, leaving 13 bases between them. The CDR3 consists of 16 residues. CDR1 and CDR2 from the germline V gene are SNHLY and FYNNEI. The CDR3 loop is CASSEALRDINTEAFF. CDR3 in DNA: TGTGCCAGCAGTGAAGCGCTTCGAGACATCAACACTGAAGCTTTCTTT.

This chain uses TRBV10-2 with TRBJ2-1; 12 nucleotides match TRBD2. Germline CDR1 WSHSY, CDR2 SAAADI. The CDR3 extends over 15 amino acids. The V and J ends lost 7 bases and 1 base, in that order; junction bases with no gene match: 2. Written as DNA, the CDR3 is TGCGCCAGCATGACTAGCGGGAGTTCCTACAATGAGCAGTTCTTC. Protein: CASMTSGSSYNEQFF.

This clone was seen only once. This chain uses TRBV18 with TRBJ1-5; 9 bases align to TRBD1. The J segment lost 6 bases and the V segment lost 4 bases, leaving 4 bases of the junction unmatched. This CDR3 comprises 14 residues. From germline, CDR1 is KGHSH and CDR2 LQKENI. The CDR3 DNA follows: TGTGCCAGCTCACGCGGACAGGGGATTCAGCCCCAGCATTTT. It yields the protein CASSRGQGIQPQHF.

This sequence joins TRBV7-9 and TRBJ1-1; D possibly corresponds to TRBD1 (6 bases). The length of the CDR3 is 15 residues. Trimming took 3 bases from V and 3 from J, leaving 14 bases between them. In germline, CDR1 is SEHNR, CDR2 FQNEAQ (reference sequence). This CDR3 is CASSLGITGYTEAFF. In nucleotides, the CDR3 is TGTGCCAGCAGCTTGGGGATTACAGGGTACACTGAAGCTTTCTTT. The full variable domain, its missing parts supplied by reference TRBV7-9 and TRBJ1-1, is DTGVSQNPRHKITKRGQNVTFRCDPISEHNRLYWYRQTLGQGPEFLTYFQNEAQLEKSRLLSDRFSAERPKGSFSTLEIQRTEQGDSAMYLCASSLGITGYTEAFFGQGTRLTVV.

As DNA, the CDR3 is TGTGCCTGGAGTTTAGGGGTAGTGGACGGGCAAGCTTTCTTT. The encoded protein is CAWSLGVVDGQAFF. The chain combines TRBV30 with TRBJ1-1; tentative D call: TRBD1 (5 bases). This CDR3 is built from 14 residues. Germline values: CDR1 GTSNPN, CDR2 SVGIG (reference sequence). Trimming removed 2 bases at V and 9 bases at J, with 19 bases between.

This clone was recorded once. The chain carries TRBV7-2 and TRBJ1-2, with TRBD1 identical over 7 bases. V lost 5 bases and J lost 2; bases outside the gene matches: 8. CDR3 length: 15 residues. The germline gives CDR1 SGHTA, CDR2 FQGNSA. CDR3 loop: CASSPSTGTNYGYTF. For the CDR3, the DNA is TGTGCCAGCAGCCCGTCGACAGGGACCAACTATGGCTACACCTTC.

This clone occurred a few times. The chain has TRBV27 and TRBJ2-7, with no clear D. V was trimmed by 4 bases and J by 6 bases, leaving 7 bases between them. The CDR3 length is 11 residues. The germline CDR1 and CDR2 sequences are MNHEY and SMNVEV (reference sequence). CDR3 coding DNA: TGTGCCAGCAGTTGGTTCGGCGAGCAGTACTTC. Translation: CASSWFGEQYF.

In nucleotides, the CDR3 is TGTGCCATCAGTGACCGGGACAGGGCCTACGAGCAGTACTTC. It is translated as CAISDRDRAYEQYF. This chain joins TRBV10-3 and TRBJ2-7; TRBD1 agrees at 9 bases. Germline values: CDR1 ENHRY, CDR2 SYGVKD. This CDR3 contains 14 residues. Trimming cost V 3 bases and J 2 bases; bases outside gene matches: 2.